This TCR beta chain was identified in a study of blood T cell repertoires in COVID-19. As for the study in general: COVID-19 samples collected from the United States, Italy and Spain covered acute and convalescent phases. PBMCs, B-cell-depleted T cells, or T cells provided the cDNA or gDNA that made up the material.

The Seattle site enrolled patients during active infection and followed them longitudinally. This clone was observed once. The V end lost 1 base, the J end lost 0 bases, and 7 bases lay between the germline ends. The CDR3 length is 15 residues. From germline, CDR1 is SGHRS and CDR2 YFSETQ. Original processing methods: Researchers report that nucleated cell counts were estimated from reference gene primer amplification. The method was immunoSEQ multiplex PCR; TCRdb's version includes in-frame clones alone and lacks a portion of them. V, J and clone size derive from that table, while D and trimming were established from the DNA sequence. The sample includes about 390,000 clones, more than 70% of them seen just once.

The sequenced material came from peripheral blood. The TCR comes from a woman aged 55-70 years with COVID-19, enrolled during active disease. The V call is TRBV5-1, the J call TRBJ1-4; no clear D. CDR3 sequence (DNA): TGCGCCAGCAGCTTGTCGGGGACAACTAATGAAAAACTGTTTTTT. Translated: CASSLSGTTNEKLFF. The variable domain in full, with the rest retrieved from reference TRBV5-1 and TRBJ1-4, is KAGVTQTPRYLIKTRGQQVTLSCSPISGHRSVSWYQQTPGQGLQFLFEYFSETQRNKGNFPGRFSGRQFSNSRSEMNVSTLELGDSALYLCASSLSGTTNEKLFFGSGTQLSVL.